The source of this TCR beta chain is a study of T cell responses to AZD1222 COVID-19 vaccine. Study-wide findings and caveats: Just 5 or 6 AZD1222 recipients tested seropositive at baseline. Spike-specific TCR repertoires showed rising breadth and depth after two AZD1222 doses.

With respect to this clone: Its antigen is currently unknown.

The repertoire was sequenced with immunoSEQ multiplex PCR; TCRdb's copy has only in-frame clones and lacks some. The data show 150,000 to 200,000 clones, around 89% seen once. The CDR3 length is 16 residues. V was pared by 4 bases and J by 4 bases, with 5 bases of the junction left unmatched. CDR1 and CDR2 (germline): ENHRY, SYGVKD. This chain joins TRBV10-3 and TRBJ2-1, with 12 bases lining up with TRBD2. The source is an adult who received the MenACWY meningococcal vaccine as a control. The sample here was peripheral blood, taken 28 days after the second dose of the MenACWY control vaccine. CDR3 DNA: TGTGCCATCAGTGGATTGACTAGCGGGAGTTACAATGAGCAGTTCTTC. It codes for CAISGLTSGSYNEQFF.